In this sample, the clone carrying this T cell receptor (beta chain) turned up a few times. The data stem from a study of blood T cells in healthy people across ages. This CDR3 is built from 17 residues. Trimming left V 3 bases short and J 2 bases short, with 20 bases between. Per the germline V gene, CDR1 is MNHEY and CDR2 is SMNVEV (reference sequence). Primed by a sample-barcoded 5' primer and a J-beta primer mix, a second PCR proceeded for 7 to 11 cycles. Using its own MiXCR run on the 5' RACE reads, TCRdb lists one record per CDR3 protein. The sample lists about 1.8 million distinct CDR3 sequences, about 50% seen once, with more than 2% in the top ten.

The specimen sequenced was blood. The V and J genes are TRBV27 and TRBJ2-7, with D tentatively TRBD1 or TRBD2 (7 bases each). This clonotype was sampled from a woman in her forties in good health. CDR3 loop: CASSFGQAGQLTYEQYF. The CDR3 DNA follows: TGTGCCAGCAGTTTTGGGCAAGCGGGACAGTTAACCTACGAGCAGTACTTC.